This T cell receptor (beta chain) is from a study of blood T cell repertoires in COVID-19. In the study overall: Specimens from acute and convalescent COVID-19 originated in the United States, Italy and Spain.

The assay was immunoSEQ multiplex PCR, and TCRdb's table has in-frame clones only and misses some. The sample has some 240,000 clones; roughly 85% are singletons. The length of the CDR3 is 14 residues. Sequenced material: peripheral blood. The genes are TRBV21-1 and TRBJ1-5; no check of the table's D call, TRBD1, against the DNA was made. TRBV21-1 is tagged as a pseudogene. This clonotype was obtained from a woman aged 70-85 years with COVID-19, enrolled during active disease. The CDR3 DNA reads TGTGCCAGCGCCCGACAGGGACCTGGTCAGCCCCAGCATTTT. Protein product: CASARQGPGQPQHF.